This TCR beta chain was retrieved from a study of T cell changes during pregnancy in multiple sclerosis. The protocol was immunoSEQ multiplex PCR, while the TCRdb copy is restricted to in-frame clones and leaves out a portion. The table has 80,000 or so clones, around 92% seen once; the top ten hold 2.5% to 3%. The sample here was peripheral blood, taken before pregnancy. The clonotype comes from a female donor with multiple sclerosis, enrolled in a pregnancy study.

CDR3 DNA: TGTGCCAGCAGCTTAGGGCCAGGGTACACAGATACGCAGTATTTT. Residues: CASSLGPGYTDTQYF. The chain recombines TRBV7-2 with TRBJ2-3; maybe TRBD1 (5 bases). The CDR3 is 15 amino acids. The V end lost 1 base, the J end lost 2 bases, and 10 bases lay between the germline ends. From germline, CDR1 is SGHTA and CDR2 FQGNSA.